The 22 T cell receptor beta chains given below trace back to one sample, sequenced in a study of T cells in Graves' hyperthyroidism and ophthalmopathy. Amplification of TCR beta CDR3 regions was performed using RNA transcripts as template. The TCR CDR3 was amplified in a first-round RT-PCR using the HTBI primer set. MiXCR was run by TCRdb on the multiplex PCR reads, yielding one entry per CDR3 protein. The table shows roughly 720,000 distinct CDR3 sequences, with around 16% occurring only once. The sample taken for sequencing was blood. The origin of the receptors is a man aged 45-60 years with Graves' hyperthyroidism.

Written as DNA, the CDR3 is TGTGCCAGCAGTTACCCCTTTGTGGGGTATTTCTCTGGGGCCAACGTCCTGACTTTC. It is translated as CASSYPFVGYFSGANVLTF. The rearrangement links TRBV6-5 to TRBJ2-6; D not resolved. CDR3 length: 19 amino acids. Trimming pared 2 bases from V and 0 bases from J, leaving 17 bases between. The germline V gene encodes CDR1 MNHEY and CDR2 SVGAGI.

V usage is TRBV9 and J usage is TRBJ2-2; 15 nucleotides match TRBD2. The V gene's germline CDR1 is SGDLS and CDR2 YYNGEE. The ends lost 2 bases at V and 7 bases at J; junction bases unmatched: 18. CDR3 length: 21 residues. CDR3 sequence: CASSVLKIRTSGGVLLGELFF. The CDR3 DNA is TGTGCCAGCAGCGTTCTTAAGATCAGGACTAGCGGGGGGGTATTGCTCGGGGAGCTGTTTTTT.

The table lists this clonotype with a few counts. This chain joins TRBV29-1 and TRBJ2-2; D perhaps matches TRBD2 (5 bases). The CDR3 extends over 14 amino acids. The germline CDR1 and CDR2 sequences are SQVTM and ANQGSEA. Trimming stripped 7 bases from V and 3 bases from J, with 15 bases between. The CDR3 DNA reads as TGCAGCGCTAGCCCGTCGGAGGACACCGGGGAGCTGTTTTTT. This translates into CSASPSEDTGELFF.

The V and J genes are TRBV19 and TRBJ2-2; tentative D call: TRBD1 (6 bases). V was pared by 6 bases and J by 3 bases, with 11 bases between. This CDR3 spans 14 amino acids. Germline values: CDR1 LNHDA, CDR2 SQIVND (reference sequence). The CDR3 loop is CASRTTGYTGELFF. As DNA, the CDR3 is TGTGCCAGTAGAACGACAGGCTACACCGGGGAGCTGTTTTTT.

This clonotype has at least ten counts. The chain combines TRBV2 with TRBJ2-1; tentatively, D is TRBD1 or TRBD2 (5 bases each). V lost 3 bases, J lost 8 bases, and 20 bases lay in between. In germline, CDR1 is SNHLY, CDR2 FYNNEI. This CDR3 comprises 16 residues. Here the CDR3 DNA reads TGTGCCAGCAGTGAGTTTTTGGGACCGGTAGTCGATGAGCAGTTCTTC. This encodes CASSEFLGPVVDEQFF.

This clonotype has just a few counts. CDR3 coding DNA: TGCAGTGCTAGAGATGGCGAGCGGGAGTTAAATGAGCAGTTCTTC. This codes for CSARDGERELNEQFF. The V gene is TRBV20-1, the J gene TRBJ2-1, with 8 bases identical to TRBD2. The germline V gene has CDR1 DFQATT and CDR2 SNEGSKA (reference sequence). Trimming removed 0 bases from V and 7 bases from J; junction bases left unmatched: 8. The CDR3 is made up of 15 amino acids.

The table lists this clonotype with many counts. This chain connects TRBV27 to TRBJ2-7, with TRBD2 as a possible D gene (6 bases). This CDR3 region has 18 residues. Germline values: CDR1 MNHEY, CDR2 SMNVEV (reference sequence). V gave up 7 bases and J gave up 0 bases, with 25 bases separating them. DNA of the CDR3: TGTGCCAGCAAAGTCGGCCCGAAGTTGCGGGGAAGCTCCTACGAGCAGTACTTC. Translation: CASKVGPKLRGSSYEQYF.

The chain is built from TRBV9 and TRBJ1-5; 8 bases align to TRBD1. Per germline, CDR1 SGDLS and CDR2 YYNGEE. The CDR3 loop spans 17 amino acids. Germline trimming cut 4 bases from V and 2 bases from J; bases unmatched to any gene: 11. The CDR3 DNA is TGTGCCAGCAGCCGGGACAGGATTTTTGGGGGCAATCAGCCCCAGCATTTT. Its protein is CASSRDRIFGGNQPQHF.

Concerning this clonotype itself: Being one base from a much bigger clone, this may be a read error. J is TRBJ2-1 and V is TRBV12-3 or TRBV12-4; D possibly corresponds to TRBD2 (5 bases). The V end was cut by 6 bases, the J end by 0 bases, with 12 bases between. The CDR3 runs to 15 residues. In DNA, the CDR3 is TGTGCCAGCAGGGCGAGGGAGAGCTCCTACAATGAGCAGTTCTTC. The encoded protein is CASRARESSYNEQFF.

This clonotype was seen only once. The CDR3 reads CASRKGLAENTQYF. The CDR3 DNA sequence: TGTGCCAGCAGAAAGGGGCTAGCGGAGAATACGCAGTATTTT. The V and J genes are TRBV5-4 and TRBJ2-3, with 7 bases matching TRBD2. Unmatched junction bases numbered 10, after V lost 5 bases and J lost 7 bases. This CDR3 comprises 14 residues. The V gene's germline CDR1 is SGHNT and CDR2 YYREEE (reference sequence).

The gene calls are TRBV5-6 and TRBJ2-7; 10 bases map to TRBD1. The junction had 6 bases not matched to a gene; V was cut back by 4 bases and J by 5 bases. This CDR3 contains 14 residues. Germline values: CDR1 SGHDT, CDR2 YYEEEE. In DNA form, the CDR3 reads TGTGCCAGCAGCCCGGGACAGGGGTTCCACGAGCAGTACTTC. This encodes CASSPGQGFHEQYF.

The genes are TRBV3-1 and TRBJ2-2; TRBD1 agrees at 8 bases. From germline, CDR1 is LGHDT and CDR2 YNNKEL (reference sequence). Trimming cost V 5 bases and J 5 bases; bases outside gene matches: 4. This CDR3 has 14 residues. The CDR3: CASSDDRGTGELFF. CDR3 sequence (DNA): TGTGCCAGCAGCGACGACAGGGGAACCGGGGAGCTGTTTTTT.

The chain recombines TRBV5-6 with TRBJ2-1, with 10 positions matching TRBD2. CDR3 size: 16 residues. Unmatched junction bases numbered 5, after V lost 5 bases and J lost 0 bases. Germline-derived CDR1 and CDR2 are SGHDT and YYEEEE. The CDR3 nucleotides read TGTGCCAGCAGGACTAGCGGGTGGGCCTCCTACAATGAGCAGTTCTTC. As protein: CASRTSGWASYNEQFF. Full variable domain (missing parts from reference TRBV5-6 and TRBJ2-1): DAGVTQSPTHLIKTRGQQVTLRCSPKSGHDTVSWYQQALGQGPQFIFQYYEEEERQRGNFPDRFSGHQFPNYSSELNVNALLLGDSALYLCASRTSGWASYNEQFFGPGTRLTVL.

This rearrangement joins TRBV27 to TRBJ2-1; 13 bases fit TRBD2. J gave up 5 bases and V 8 bases, and 6 bases lay outside the gene matches. The CDR3 totals 15 residues. The germline V gene encodes CDR1 MNHEY and CDR2 SMNVEV (reference sequence). The chain's CDR3 is CASGTSGRAHNEQFF. The DNA of the CDR3 is TGTGCCAGCGGAACTAGCGGGAGGGCCCACAATGAGCAGTTCTTC.

The chain is built from TRBV9 and TRBJ2-2, with a possible D match to TRBD1 (5 bases). Germline CDR1 reads SGDLS; CDR2 reads YYNGEE. V lost 3 bases and J 6 bases, leaving 18 bases between the germline ends. The CDR3 length is 16 residues. The CDR3 sequence is CASSAERQGVAGELFF. In DNA form, the CDR3 reads TGTGCCAGCAGCGCTGAGAGGCAGGGTGTGGCCGGGGAGCTGTTTTTT.

This clonotype was recorded at least ten times. The rearrangement joins TRBV28 to TRBJ2-7; D call uncertain. The CDR3 extends over 14 amino acids. The germline V gene has CDR1 MDHEN and CDR2 SYDVKM. V lost 5 bases and J 3 bases, leaving 14 bases between the germline ends. CDR3 DNA sequence: TGTGCCAGCAGTCTTATAGATAGGAGCTACGAGCAGTACTTC. This encodes CASSLIDRSYEQYF.

The chain uses TRBV6-1 and TRBJ2-1; D gene unclear. The CDR3 has 11 amino acids. V shed 7 bases and J shed 6 bases, with 7 bases lying between them. CDR1 is MNHNS, CDR2 SASEGT, per germline. CDR3 residues: CASMASNEQFF. CDR3 bases: TGTGCCAGCATGGCGAGCAATGAGCAGTTCTTC.

The V and J genes are TRBV7-9 and TRBJ1-5; D not resolved. CDR3 length: 14 residues. Germline V gives CDR1 SEHNR, CDR2 FQNEAQ (reference sequence). V lost 8 bases, J lost 7 bases, and 18 bases lay in between. The chain's CDR3 is CASGLSVGAQPQHF. CDR3 DNA sequence: TGTGCCAGCGGATTATCCGTAGGTGCGCAGCCCCAGCATTTT. Complete variable domain (other parts from reference TRBV7-9 and TRBJ1-5): DTGVSQNPRHKITKRGQNVTFRCDPISEHNRLYWYRQTLGQGPEFLTYFQNEAQLEKSRLLSDRFSAERPKGSFSTLEIQRTEQGDSAMYLCASGLSVGAQPQHFGDGTRLSIL.

This chain connects TRBV7-2 to TRBJ1-1; D gene uncertain. CDR1 is SGHTA, CDR2 FQGNSA, per germline. The CDR3 is 14 residues long. The V end lost 3 bases, the J end lost 0 bases, and 8 bases lay between the germline ends. CDR3 nucleotides: TGTGCCAGCAGCTTCGGAGAAATGAACACTGAAGCTTTCTTT. Translation: CASSFGEMNTEAFF.

About this clonotype: A read error may explain this, as a much larger clone is one base away. The chain links TRBV28 to TRBJ2-5; D uncertain. Germline lookup yields CDR1 MDHEN and CDR2 SYDVKM. V was trimmed by 3 bases and J by 3 bases, leaving 11 bases between them. The CDR3 contains 14 residues. CDR3: CASSLVNYEETQYF. CDR3 nucleotide sequence: TGTGCCAGCAGTTTGGTCAACTACGAAGAGACCCAGTACTTC.

This clonotype has ten or more counts. The rearrangement links TRBV7-8 to TRBJ2-5; 12 bases fit TRBD2. The CDR3 is 16 residues long. Germline V gives CDR1 SGHVS, CDR2 FQNEAQ. V shed 2 bases, J shed 5 bases, and the junction held 6 bases outside the gene matches. CDR3 sequence: CASSLLAGGPRETQYF. The CDR3 DNA is TGTGCCAGCAGCTTACTAGCGGGAGGGCCGAGGGAGACCCAGTACTTC.

There are many counts of this clonotype. This chain uses TRBV2 with TRBJ2-3, with unresolved D. CDR3 length: 14 residues. V was shortened by 3 bases and J by 1 base, with 8 bases between the two germline ends. Germline assignment: CDR1 SNHLY and CDR2 FYNNEI. This chain's CDR3 is CASSDNTGTDTQYF. The CDR3 DNA reads TGTGCCAGCAGTGACAACACCGGCACAGATACGCAGTATTTT. Using reference TRBV2 and TRBJ2-3 for the parts outside the CDR3, the full variable domain is EPEVTQTPSHQVTQMGQEVILRCVPISNHLYFYWYRQILGQKVEFLVSFYNNEISEKSEIFDDQFSVERPDGSNFTLKIRSTKLEDSAMYFCASSDNTGTDTQYFGPGTRLTVL.